Each of the 12 T cell receptor beta chains below was sequenced from the same sample in a study of T cell responses to AZD1222 COVID-19 vaccine. Here immunoSEQ multiplex PCR was the method, and the copy in TCRdb shows in-frame clones only, minus some. The sample shows 100,000 to 150,000 clones, roughly nine tenths of them seen only once. The source material was peripheral blood, sampled on day 0 of AZD1222 vaccination. The source is an adult in good health.

This chain connects TRBV10-3 to TRBJ1-2; possible D gene TRBD1, 6 bases. CDR1 ENHRY and CDR2 SYGVKD come from the germline V gene. The CDR3 has 14 residues. V lost 0 bases and J lost 2, with 7 bases in between. CDR3 region: CAISESTGNYGYTF. CDR3 nucleotide sequence: TGTGCCATCAGTGAGTCTACAGGGAACTATGGCTACACCTTC.

This chain uses TRBV24-1 with TRBJ2-3; 8 nucleotides line up with TRBD1. CDR1 KGHDR and CDR2 SFDVKD come from the germline V gene. The CDR3 is made up of 17 amino acids. V lost 5 bases to trimming and J lost 4 bases; unmatched junction nucleotides: 13. CDR3 protein: CATSAFQGAPHADTQYF. In DNA form, the CDR3 reads TGTGCCACCAGTGCTTTTCAGGGGGCTCCCCATGCAGATACGCAGTATTTT.

V and J are TRBV5-1 and TRBJ1-1; 12 positions agree with TRBD1. CDR1 SGHRS and CDR2 YFSETQ come from the germline V gene. The V segment lost 3 bases and the J segment 4 bases; nucleotides outside the gene matches: 4. This CDR3 has 15 amino acids. For the CDR3, the DNA is TGCGCCAGCAGCTCGGGACAGGGGGCGATCACTGAAGCTTTCTTT. It yields the protein CASSSGQGAITEAFF.

The sample holds one count of this clone. The chain couples TRBV12-3 or TRBV12-4 to TRBJ2-5; D not certain. The germline V and J ends were trimmed by 7 bases and 0 bases, with 6 bases remaining between them. The CDR3 has 12 residues. The DNA of the CDR3 is TGTGCCAGCACCCGGAACCAAGAGACCCAGTACTTC. Its translation is CASTRNQETQYF.

J is TRBJ1-2 and V is TRBV25-1; D is ambiguous. Trimming removed 3 bases from V and 3 bases from J, with 2 bases in between. The CDR3 has 11 residues. CDR1 and CDR2 (germline): MGHDK, SYGVNS. CDR3 nucleotides: TGTGCCAGCAGTGAGTACTATGGCTACACCTTC. It specifies CASSEYYGYTF.

The CDR3 DNA reads as TGTGCCACCAGTGATGGGGGGACCGAGCAGTACTTC. Its protein product is CATSDGGTEQYF. This chain connects TRBV24-1 to TRBJ2-7, with a possible D match to TRBD2 (6 bases). V shed 3 bases and J shed 6 bases, with 8 bases lying between them. Germline V gene data show CDR1 as KGHDR and CDR2 as SFDVKD. The CDR3 is 12 residues long.

The chain has TRBV2 and TRBJ2-3, with 11 bases that match TRBD1. The V gene's germline CDR1 is SNHLY and CDR2 FYNNEI. The CDR3 loop spans 14 amino acids. Losses at the gene ends were 8 bases for V and 4 bases for J; bases not matched to a gene: 5. The CDR3 region has the DNA TGTGCCAGCTTTGGACAGGGGGCTCCAGATACGCAGTATTTT. Its protein product is CASFGQGAPDTQYF.

The chain links TRBV7-2 to TRBJ2-5; TRBD2 is a possible D gene (6 bases). Trimming stripped 1 base from V and 5 bases from J, with 8 bases between. The CDR3 is 13 amino acids. CDR1 SGHTA and CDR2 FQGNSA come from the germline V gene. The CDR3 nucleotides read TGTGCCAGCAGCTTAGGGACTATGGAGACCCAGTACTTC. Residues: CASSLGTMETQYF.

For the CDR3, the DNA is TGTGCCAGCAGCTTGGGACAGAACACAGGCTACACCTTC. It specifies CASSLGQNTGYTF. V usage is TRBV12-3 or TRBV12-4 and J usage is TRBJ1-2, with TRBD1 identical over 7 bases. The trim removed 6 bases at V and 8 bases at J, leaving 9 bases unmatched. The CDR3 has 13 residues.

This sequence joins TRBV6-5 and TRBJ1-5; the D is unclear. The germline CDR1 and CDR2 sequences are MNHEY and SVGAGI. The CDR3 sequence is 16 residues long. V shed 0 bases and J shed 0 bases, with 9 bases lying between them. Here the CDR3 DNA reads TGTGCCAGCAGTTACTCGGGCGGGTATAGCAATCAGCCCCAGCATTTT. This translates into CASSYSGGYSNQPQHF.

This clone was seen only a few times. This chain joins TRBV27 and TRBJ2-1, with D possibly being TRBD2 (5 bases). Germline CDR1 reads MNHEY; CDR2 reads SMNVEV (reference sequence). The germline V and J ends were trimmed by 9 bases and 6 bases, with 12 bases remaining between them. There are 12 residues in the CDR3. CDR3 loop: CASRSGVNEQFF. The CDR3 region has the DNA TGTGCCAGTAGGTCCGGGGTCAATGAGCAGTTCTTC.

V and J are TRBV2 and TRBJ1-1, with D tentatively TRBD1 (5 bases). Germline values: CDR1 SNHLY, CDR2 FYNNEI. The CDR3 runs 16 residues. V lost 0 bases and J 8 bases, leaving 19 bases between the germline ends. As DNA, the CDR3 is TGTGCCAGCAGTGAAGCGCCCACAATGGGGCAAGGGGAAGCTTTCTTT. Amino acid sequence: CASSEAPTMGQGEAFF. The full variable domain, completed using reference TRBV2 and TRBJ1-1, is EPEVTQTPSHQVTQMGQEVILRCVPISNHLYFYWYRQILGQKVEFLVSFYNNEISEKSEIFDDQFSVERPDGSNFTLKIRSTKLEDSAMYFCASSEAPTMGQGEAFFGQGTRLTVV.